This T cell receptor (beta chain) comes out of a study of OX40 agonist ivuxolimab in advanced cancers. The method was immunoSEQ multiplex PCR; TCRdb's version includes in-frame clones alone and lacks a portion of them. The sample yields approximately 99,000 clones, 94% seen once. Trimming removed 5 bases from V and 8 bases from J, with 19 bases in between. CDR3 size: 15 residues. CDR1 and CDR2 from the germline V gene are SEHNR and FQNEAQ (reference sequence). Whole-study findings and limits: Some nonresponders likewise displayed low normalized T-cell clonal expansion. Relative to CD4+ cells, CD8+ T cells on average had more expanded clones. The antigens recognized by the expanded peripheral T cells, that is their antigen specificity, were not determined.

Comments on this clone: Its antigen is not identified.

The sequence came from an adult with an advanced solid tumor such as melanoma, head and neck, liver or kidney cancer. Material: CD4+ or CD8+ T cells sorted from blood, obtained in a trial of the OX40 agonist ivuxolimab. This sequence joins TRBV7-9 and TRBJ2-1, with a weak D call TRBD2 (5 bases). The CDR3 region has the DNA TGTGCCAGCAGCCGCCTTAGCGTGATTGTGGATGAGCAGTTCTTC. Its translation: CASSRLSVIVDEQFF.